One and the same sample provided the 8 T cell receptor beta chains below, sequenced in a study of blood T cell repertoires in COVID-19. The table came from immunoSEQ multiplex PCR; TCRdb's copy has only in-frame clones and leaves some out. The repertoire holds about 300,000 clones, around 92% seen once, with under 3.5% in the top ten. Material: PBMCs or T cells enriched from blood (not recorded which). The source of these receptors is a woman aged 45 to 65 who had been exposed to COVID-19.

This clone came up once. The rearrangement uses TRBV20-1 and TRBJ2-3, with TRBD2 identical over 10 bases. In germline, CDR1 is DFQATT, CDR2 SNEGSKA (reference sequence). Trimming removed 3 bases from V and 4 bases from J; junction bases left unmatched: 4. The CDR3 has 14 residues. CDR3 DNA: TGCAGTGCTAGTCTAGCGGGGGTCCCAGATACGCAGTATTTT. It is translated as CSASLAGVPDTQYF.

This clone was found once. This chain joins TRBV5-6 and TRBJ1-1; D remains unclear. CDR1 is SGHDT and CDR2 is YYEEEE in the germline V gene. V lost 1 base and J 0 bases, leaving 7 bases between the germline ends. This CDR3 contains 14 residues. The DNA of the CDR3 is TGTGCCAGCAGCTTGTACACAATGAACACTGAAGCTTTCTTT. Translated, it gives CASSLYTMNTEAFF.

V usage is TRBV19 and J usage is TRBJ2-2, with 13 positions matching TRBD2. V dropped 7 bases and J dropped 2; count of bases not matched to a gene: 7. Germline V CDR1 and CDR2: LNHDA, SQIVND (reference sequence). The CDR3 spans 17 residues. Here the CDR3 DNA reads TGTGCCAGTACTCCGACTAGCGGGGGGACTAACACCGGGGAGCTGTTTTTT. Amino acids: CASTPTSGGTNTGELFF.

In its sample, this clone was seen a few times. CDR3 DNA: TGTGCCAGCCATCGGGGAGGGACGGCGAGCTCCTACGAGCAGTACTTC. Encoded protein: CASHRGGTASSYEQYF. The chain recombines TRBV2 with TRBJ2-7; 7 bases are a match to TRBD2. Germline V gene data show CDR1 as SNHLY and CDR2 as FYNNEI. The CDR3 sequence is 16 residues long. J lost 0 bases, V lost 8 bases, and 13 bases had no gene match.

The rearrangement uses TRBV5-1 and TRBJ2-4; 8 positions agree with TRBD2. The CDR3 covers 15 residues. With 3 bases clipped from V and 7 bases from J, the junction kept 9 bases outside the gene matches. CDR1 and CDR2 from the germline V gene are SGHRS and YFSETQ. As DNA, the CDR3 is TGCGCCAGCAGCTCGCCGGGGGGGCAGGAGAACATTCAGTACTTC. This encodes CASSSPGGQENIQYF.

The rearrangement links TRBV28 to TRBJ2-2, with 9 bases lining up with TRBD1. Germline V gives CDR1 MDHEN, CDR2 SYDVKM. The CDR3 contains 14 residues. Germline trimming cut 6 bases from V and 6 bases from J; bases unmatched to any gene: 5. The CDR3 region has the DNA TGTGCCAGCAGGGGGACAGGGACCGCCGGGGAGCTGTTTTTT. It is translated as CASRGTGTAGELFF.

The chain combines TRBV19 with TRBJ1-1, with D possibly TRBD1 on 6 matching bases. The CDR3 contains 16 residues. V was cut by 3 bases and J by 0 bases, with 14 bases left in between. Germline V gene lookup returns CDR1 LNHDA and CDR2 SQIVND (reference sequence). Written as DNA, the CDR3 is TGTGCCAGTAGTATTACGGCAGGGGCTTTGAACACTGAAGCTTTCTTT. Protein product: CASSITAGALNTEAFF.

This clone was seen once. The chain combines TRBV7-9 with TRBJ1-1; tentatively, D is TRBD1 (5 bases). Looked up from germline, CDR1 is SEHNR and CDR2 is FQNEAQ (reference sequence). Trimming took 5 bases from V and 0 from J, leaving 13 bases between them. The CDR3 extends over 15 amino acids. The CDR3 loop reads CASSLPETVNTEAFF. CDR3 bases: TGTGCCAGCAGCCTCCCGGAGACAGTGAACACTGAAGCTTTCTTT.